This T cell receptor beta chain was sequenced in a study of blood T cell repertoires in COVID-19. The overall study: Both acute and convalescent COVID-19 samples were obtained from the United States, Italy and Spain. PBMCs, B-cell-depleted T cells, or T cells were the source of the cDNA or gDNA that made up the material.

Source study methods: Reference gene primer amplification gave estimated nucleated cell counts. Here immunoSEQ multiplex PCR was the method, and the copy in TCRdb shows in-frame clones only, minus some. V and J calls and clone size are as listed in that table; D and trimming were resolved from the DNA. The sample holds roughly 50,000 clones; over 85% are singletons and the top ten take roughly 13%. The sequenced sample consisted of peripheral blood. This receptor was identified in a man aged 80 or over with acute or convalescent COVID-19.

This CDR3 is CASSRRVPYNEQFF. The CDR3 bases are TGTGCCAGCAGCCGCAGGGTTCCCTACAATGAGCAGTTCTTC. The rearrangement links TRBV3-1 (or the pseudogene TRBV3-2) to TRBJ2-1, with D perhaps TRBD1 (5 bases). V was cut by 4 bases and J by 2 bases, with 9 bases left in between. In germline, CDR1 is LGHDT, CDR2 YNNKEL (reference sequence). The CDR3 is 14 residues long.